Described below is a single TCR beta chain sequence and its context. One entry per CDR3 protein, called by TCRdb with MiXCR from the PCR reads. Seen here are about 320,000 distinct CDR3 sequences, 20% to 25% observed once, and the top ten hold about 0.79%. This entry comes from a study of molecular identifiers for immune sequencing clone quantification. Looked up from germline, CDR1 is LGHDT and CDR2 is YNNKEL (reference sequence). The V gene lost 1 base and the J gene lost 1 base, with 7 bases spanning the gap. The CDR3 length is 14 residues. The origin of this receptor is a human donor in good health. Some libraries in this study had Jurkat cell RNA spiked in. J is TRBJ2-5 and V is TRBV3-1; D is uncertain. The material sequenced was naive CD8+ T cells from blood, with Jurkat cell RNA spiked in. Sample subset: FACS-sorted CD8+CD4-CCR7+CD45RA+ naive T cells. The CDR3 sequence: CASSQAGLQETQYF. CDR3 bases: TGTGCCAGCAGCCAAGCCGGCCTCCAAGAGACCCAGTACTTC.